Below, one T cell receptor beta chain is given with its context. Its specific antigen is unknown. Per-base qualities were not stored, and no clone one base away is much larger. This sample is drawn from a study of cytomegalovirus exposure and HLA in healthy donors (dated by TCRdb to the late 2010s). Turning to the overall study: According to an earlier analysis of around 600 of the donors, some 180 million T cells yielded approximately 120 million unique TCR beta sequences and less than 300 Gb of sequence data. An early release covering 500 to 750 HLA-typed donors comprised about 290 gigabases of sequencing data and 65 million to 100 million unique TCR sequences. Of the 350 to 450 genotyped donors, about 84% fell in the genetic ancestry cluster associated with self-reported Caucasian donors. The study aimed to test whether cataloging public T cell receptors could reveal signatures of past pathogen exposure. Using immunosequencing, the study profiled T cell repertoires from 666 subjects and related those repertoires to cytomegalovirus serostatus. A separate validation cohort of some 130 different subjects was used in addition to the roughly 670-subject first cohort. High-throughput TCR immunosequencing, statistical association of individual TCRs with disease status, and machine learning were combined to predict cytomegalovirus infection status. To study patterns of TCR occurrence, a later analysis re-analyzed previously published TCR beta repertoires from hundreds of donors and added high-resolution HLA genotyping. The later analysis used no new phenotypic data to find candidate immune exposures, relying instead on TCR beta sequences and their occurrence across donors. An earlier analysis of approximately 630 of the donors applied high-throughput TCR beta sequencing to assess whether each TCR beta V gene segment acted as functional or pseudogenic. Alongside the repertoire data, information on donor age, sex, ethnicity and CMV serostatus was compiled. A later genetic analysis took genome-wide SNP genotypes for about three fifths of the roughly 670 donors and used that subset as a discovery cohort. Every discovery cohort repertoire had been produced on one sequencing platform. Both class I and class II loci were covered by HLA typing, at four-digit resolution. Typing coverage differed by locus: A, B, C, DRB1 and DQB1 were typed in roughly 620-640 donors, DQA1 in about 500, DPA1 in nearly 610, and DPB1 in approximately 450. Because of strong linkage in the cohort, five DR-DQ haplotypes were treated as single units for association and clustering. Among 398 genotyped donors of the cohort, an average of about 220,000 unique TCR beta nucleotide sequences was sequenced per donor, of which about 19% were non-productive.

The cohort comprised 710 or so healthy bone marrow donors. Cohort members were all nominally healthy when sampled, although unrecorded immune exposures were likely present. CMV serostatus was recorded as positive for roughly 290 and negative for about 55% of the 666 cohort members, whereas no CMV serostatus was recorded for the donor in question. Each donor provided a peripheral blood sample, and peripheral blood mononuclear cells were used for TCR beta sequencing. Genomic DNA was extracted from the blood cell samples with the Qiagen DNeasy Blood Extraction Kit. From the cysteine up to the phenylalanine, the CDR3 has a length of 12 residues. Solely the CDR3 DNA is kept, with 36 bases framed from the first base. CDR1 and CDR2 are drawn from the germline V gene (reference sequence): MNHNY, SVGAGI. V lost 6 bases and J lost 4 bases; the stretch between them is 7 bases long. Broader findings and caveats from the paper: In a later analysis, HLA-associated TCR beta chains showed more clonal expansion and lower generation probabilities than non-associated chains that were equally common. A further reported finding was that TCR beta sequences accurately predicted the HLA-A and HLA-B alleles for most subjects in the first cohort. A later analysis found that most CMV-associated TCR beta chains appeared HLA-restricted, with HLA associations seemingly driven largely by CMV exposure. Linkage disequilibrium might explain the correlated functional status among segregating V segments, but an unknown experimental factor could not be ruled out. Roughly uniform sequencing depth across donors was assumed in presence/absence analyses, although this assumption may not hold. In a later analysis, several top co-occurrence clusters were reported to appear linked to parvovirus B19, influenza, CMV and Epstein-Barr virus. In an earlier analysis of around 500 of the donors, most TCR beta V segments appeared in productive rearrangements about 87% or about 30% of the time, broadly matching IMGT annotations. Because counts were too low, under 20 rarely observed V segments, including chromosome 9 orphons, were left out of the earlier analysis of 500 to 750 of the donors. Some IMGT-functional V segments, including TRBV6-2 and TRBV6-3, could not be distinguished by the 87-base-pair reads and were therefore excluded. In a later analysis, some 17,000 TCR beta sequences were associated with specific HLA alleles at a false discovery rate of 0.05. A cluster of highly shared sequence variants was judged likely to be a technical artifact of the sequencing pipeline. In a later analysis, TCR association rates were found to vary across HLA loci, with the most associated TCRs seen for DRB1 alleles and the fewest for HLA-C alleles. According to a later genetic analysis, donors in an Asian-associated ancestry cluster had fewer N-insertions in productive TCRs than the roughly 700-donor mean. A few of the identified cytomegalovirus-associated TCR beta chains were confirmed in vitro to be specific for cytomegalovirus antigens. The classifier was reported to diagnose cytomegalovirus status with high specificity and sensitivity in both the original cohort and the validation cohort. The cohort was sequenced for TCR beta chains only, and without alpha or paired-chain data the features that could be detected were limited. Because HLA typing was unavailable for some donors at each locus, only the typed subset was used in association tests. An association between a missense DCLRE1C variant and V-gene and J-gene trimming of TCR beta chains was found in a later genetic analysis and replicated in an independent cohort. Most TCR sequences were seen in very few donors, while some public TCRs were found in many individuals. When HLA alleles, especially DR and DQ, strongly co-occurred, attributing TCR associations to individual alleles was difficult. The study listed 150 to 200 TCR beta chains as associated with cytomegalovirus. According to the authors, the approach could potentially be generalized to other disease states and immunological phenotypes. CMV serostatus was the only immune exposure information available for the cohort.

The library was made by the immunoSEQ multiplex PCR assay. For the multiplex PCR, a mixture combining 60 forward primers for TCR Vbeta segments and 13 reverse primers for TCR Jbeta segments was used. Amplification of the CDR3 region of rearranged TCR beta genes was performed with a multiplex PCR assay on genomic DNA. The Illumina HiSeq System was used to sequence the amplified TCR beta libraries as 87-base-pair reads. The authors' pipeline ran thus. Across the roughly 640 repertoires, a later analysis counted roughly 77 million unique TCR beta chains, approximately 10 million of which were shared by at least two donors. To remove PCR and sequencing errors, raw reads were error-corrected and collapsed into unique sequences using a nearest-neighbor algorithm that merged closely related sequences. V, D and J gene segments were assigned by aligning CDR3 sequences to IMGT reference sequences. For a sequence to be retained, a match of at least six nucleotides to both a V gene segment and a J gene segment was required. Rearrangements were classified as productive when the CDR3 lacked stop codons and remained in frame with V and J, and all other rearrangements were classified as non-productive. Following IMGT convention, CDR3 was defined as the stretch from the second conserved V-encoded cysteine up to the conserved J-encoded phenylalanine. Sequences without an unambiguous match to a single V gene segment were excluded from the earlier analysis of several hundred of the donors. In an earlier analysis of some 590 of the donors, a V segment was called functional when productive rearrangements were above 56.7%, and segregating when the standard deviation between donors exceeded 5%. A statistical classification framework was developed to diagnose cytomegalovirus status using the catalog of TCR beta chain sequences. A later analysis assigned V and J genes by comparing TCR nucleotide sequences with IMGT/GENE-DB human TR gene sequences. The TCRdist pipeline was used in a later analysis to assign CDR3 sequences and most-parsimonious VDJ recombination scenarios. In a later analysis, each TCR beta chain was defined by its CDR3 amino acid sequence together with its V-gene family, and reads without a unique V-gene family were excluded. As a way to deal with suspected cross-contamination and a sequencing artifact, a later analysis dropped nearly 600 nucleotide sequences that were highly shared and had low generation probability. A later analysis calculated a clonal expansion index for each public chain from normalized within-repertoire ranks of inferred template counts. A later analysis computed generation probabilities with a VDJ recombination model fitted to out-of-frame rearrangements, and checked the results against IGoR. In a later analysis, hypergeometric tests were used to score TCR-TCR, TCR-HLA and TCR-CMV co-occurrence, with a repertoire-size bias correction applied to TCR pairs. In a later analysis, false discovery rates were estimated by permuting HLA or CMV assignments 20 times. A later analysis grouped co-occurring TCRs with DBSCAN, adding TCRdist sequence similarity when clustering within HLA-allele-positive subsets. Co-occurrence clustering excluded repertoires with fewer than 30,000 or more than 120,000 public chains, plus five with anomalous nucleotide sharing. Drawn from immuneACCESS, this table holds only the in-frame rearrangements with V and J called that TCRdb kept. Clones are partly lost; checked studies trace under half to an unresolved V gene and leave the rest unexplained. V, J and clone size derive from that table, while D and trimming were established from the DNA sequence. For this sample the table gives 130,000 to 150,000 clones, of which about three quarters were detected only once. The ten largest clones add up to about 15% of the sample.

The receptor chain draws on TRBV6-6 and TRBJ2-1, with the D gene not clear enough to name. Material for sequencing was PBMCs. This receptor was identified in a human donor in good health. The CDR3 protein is CASSLVYNEQFF. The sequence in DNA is TGTGCCAGCAGCCTAGTTTACAATGAGCAGTTCTTC.